This TCR beta chain was retrieved from a study of vaccination effects on CD4 cells after COVID-19 (dated 2022 in TCRdb). Context from the whole study: To identify antigen-specific CD4+ T cell clonotypes by their expansion, the ViraFEST assay first stimulated PBMC with viral peptide pools and then applied TCR sequencing. Post-vaccine samples across the study were collected a median of 72 days after the second dose, with a range of 14 to 241. Two million PBMC per well were cultured with approximately 10 ug/ml peptides in IMDM containing approximately 4.6% human AB serum, approximately 10 IU/ml IL-2 and gentamicin. SARS-CoV-2 spike-specific CD4+ TCR repertoires from before and after mRNA vaccination were compared in COVID-19 convalescent patients and in infection-naive vaccine recipients. Altogether, 10 COVID-19 convalescent patients and 4 SARS-CoV-2-naive healthy vaccine recipients made up the full study. Cultures from other donors in the study were sequenced using the Oncomine TCR Beta short-read assay on an Illumina iSeq 100. What the authors observed across the whole study: In healthy vaccine recipients, vaccine-induced clones were almost all SARS-CoV-2 mono-reactive, with only 1 of 255 cross-reactive with common cold coronaviruses. Only a small number of convalescent patients were included, and no early post-infection timepoints were available, which limited the study. Marked clonal contraction was observed in both infection-induced and vaccine-induced clones at late post-vaccination timepoints, consistent with waning T cell responses.

The receptor library was made with the immunoSEQ multiplex PCR assay. DNA from the CD4+ T cells that had been cultured and isolated underwent TCR beta CDR3 sequencing. In the authors' own workflow: Non-productive TCR sequences were discarded, and reads were trimmed to the CDR3 region, with only CDR3s of 7 or more amino acids retained. The MANAFEST web app was used to identify antigen-specific clonotypes by comparing expansion in peptide wells with expansion in reference cultures. To count as positive, a clone had to show expansion at FDR<0.05 compared with the reference and with all other wells, an odds ratio above 5, and a frequency above 0.1% in two replicate wells. Cross-reactive clonotypes were defined as significantly expanded in SARS-CoV-2 spike wells and in at least one common cold coronavirus spike condition. CDR3 similarity was assessed by Levenshtein distance using the stringdist R package, and unrooted trees were constructed with ape in R 3.6.1. TCRdb's version of the immuneACCESS table is confined to in-frame rearrangements and falls short of the full clone set. An unresolved V gene accounts for under half of the shortfall where checked; the remainder is of unknown origin. Clone size and the V and J calls come from that table; the DNA yielded D and trimming. This sample is represented by around 50,000 clones; under 80% of them were singletons. Clones ranked in the top ten supply 5.5% to 8% of the sample.

After around eleven days of culture, CD4+ T cells were isolated with the EasySep CD4+ T cell isolation kit. Each participant received two doses of an mRNA SARS-CoV-2 vaccine, either BNT162b2 or mRNA-1273. Negative nucleocapsid antibody results before and after vaccination confirmed that the healthy vaccine recipients had no prior SARS-CoV-2 infection. On days 3 and 7, half of the culture medium was replaced with fresh IL-2-containing medium. Each peptide stimulation condition was cultured in triplicate wells unless otherwise noted. Using Ficoll-Paque Plus gradient centrifugation, PBMC were separated from whole blood and then either used fresh or cryopreserved at -140C. Genomic DNA was extracted from cultured CD4+ T cells with the QIAamp micro DNA kit. The junction shows trimming of 4 bases on V and 0 bases on J, plus 15 bases between the germline ends. Sequences SGHVS (CDR1) and FQNEAQ (CDR2) are obtained from the germline V gene. Measured from the cysteine to the phenylalanine, the CDR3 is 16 residues long. The DNA shown is the 48-base CDR3, in frame from base 1.

In regard to this clone: No cognate antigen has been identified for it. No qualities accompany the bases; no much larger clone lies one base away.

This TCR derives from a human donor who received a COVID-19 vaccine. The sample consisted of CD4+ T cells from PBMCs cultured without peptide, taken after COVID-19 vaccination. Rearrangement joined TRBV7-8 to TRBJ2-5; TRBD2 is possibly the D segment (6 matching bases). CDR3 reads: CASSSASVPYQETQYF. Read as DNA, the sequence is TGTGCCAGCAGCTCCGCTAGCGTTCCGTACCAAGAGACCCAGTACTTC.